This TCR beta chain comes out of a study of cytomegalovirus exposure and HLA in healthy donors. This table comes from immunoSEQ multiplex PCR, and its TCRdb copy is limited to in-frame clones, with some not included. The repertoire has approximately 160,000 clones, around 96% of them found once; the top ten carry about 0.89%. Separate from the 666-subject first cohort was the roughly 120-subject validation cohort, to which the donors belonged. The J segment lost 4 bases and the V segment lost 0 bases, leaving 8 bases of the junction unmatched. Germline CDR1 SGHRS, CDR2 YFSETQ. The CDR3 extends over 16 amino acids. General study results and limits: Cytomegalovirus association was listed for approximately 150 TCR beta chains. Most observed TCR sequences were rare, whereas some public TCRs were detected in many donors.

A remark on this clone: Its antigen is as yet unknown.

This chain uses TRBV5-1 with TRBJ1-1; 8 bases are shared with TRBD1. The source material was PBMCs. The clonotype originates from a woman between 18 and 30 years old in good health and CMV-seronegative. The CDR3 DNA reads TGCGCCAGCAGCTTGGCCGGTCAGGGGGCGAGCACTGAAGCTTTCTTT. Translating gives CASSLAGQGASTEAFF.